This T cell receptor (beta chain) was sequenced for a study of T cell repertoires in cytomegalovirus infection. From the reads, TCRdb called clonotypes with MiXCR, one entry per CDR3 protein. Of 500,000 to 600,000 distinct CDR3 sequences listed, more than 15% are singletons. V was cut by 8 bases and J by 4 bases, with 18 bases left in between. This CDR3 region has 15 residues. Per the germline V gene, CDR1 is SNHLY and CDR2 is FYNNEI. The sequencing sample was made of CD8+ T cells from PBMCs. This chain connects TRBV2 to TRBJ2-1, with D uncertain. This TCR derives from a human donor in good health (CMV status not recorded). Some clones in this sample may be carry-over from other donors' samples. For the CDR3, the DNA is TGTGCCAGCCAATATTACAAAGGACCGTACAATGAGCAGTTCTTC. It translates to CASQYYKGPYNEQFF.